This T cell receptor (beta chain) emerged from a study of shared clonotypes between healthy human individuals. CDR3 length: 16 amino acids. The germline CDR1 and CDR2 sequences are MRHNA and SNTAGT. V gave up 2 bases and J gave up 0 bases; unmatched junction bases: 4. The authors ran unsorted PBMC replicate PCRs on roughly 330 ng DNA, 32,000 or so T cell genomes. Authors' data handling: Filtering differed for immunoSEQ, which gave only junction sequences without quality scores. Clones were sequenced by immunoSEQ multiplex PCR, and TCRdb holds only the in-frame ones, with some missing. V and J calls and clone size follow that table, whereas D and trimming were derived from the DNA. Among about 500,000 clones listed, around 77% were seen once. The donors, all of them Caucasian adults, lived in Nashville, Tennessee.

The TCR sequence derives from a woman in her 40s in good health. Some clones in this sample may be carry-over from other donors' samples. The sample comprised PBMCs. This chain links TRBV6-4 with TRBJ2-1, with 7 nucleotides matching TRBD2. The DNA for the CDR3 is TGTGCCAGCAGTGACATGGGCGGGAGCTCCTACAATGAGCAGTTCTTC. It is translated as CASSDMGGSSYNEQFF.